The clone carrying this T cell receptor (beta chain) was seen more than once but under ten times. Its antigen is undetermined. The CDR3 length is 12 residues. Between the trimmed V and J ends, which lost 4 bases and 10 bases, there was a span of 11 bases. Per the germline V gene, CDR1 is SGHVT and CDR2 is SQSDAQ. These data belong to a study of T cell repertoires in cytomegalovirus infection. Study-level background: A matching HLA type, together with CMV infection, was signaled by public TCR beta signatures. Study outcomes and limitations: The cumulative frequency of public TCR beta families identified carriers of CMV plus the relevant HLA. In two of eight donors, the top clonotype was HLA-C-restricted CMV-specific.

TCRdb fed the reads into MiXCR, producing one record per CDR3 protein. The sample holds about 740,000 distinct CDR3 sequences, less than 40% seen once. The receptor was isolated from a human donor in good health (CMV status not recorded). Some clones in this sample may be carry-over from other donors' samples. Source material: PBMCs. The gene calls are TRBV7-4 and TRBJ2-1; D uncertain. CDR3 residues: CASSYPSLEQFF. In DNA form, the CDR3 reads TGTGCCAGCAGCTATCCTAGTCTAGAGCAGTTCTTC.